This TCR beta chain stems from a study of blood T cell repertoires in COVID-19 (dated by TCRdb to about 2020). About the investigation overall: Samples covering the acute and convalescent phases of COVID-19 were provided by collaborators in the United States, Italy and Spain. A freely available public database, intended as a resource for researchers studying the immune response to SARS-CoV-2, is where the repertoires were released. Sample metadata almost always included a de-identified subject ID, COVID-19 status, age in years and sex. The material from the prospective study consisted of cDNA or gDNA derived from T cells, B-cell-depleted T cells, or PBMCs. The dataset comprised deeply sampled blood TCRbeta repertoires from subjects exposed to, actively infected with, or recovered from COVID-19. HLA class I and class II types, where available, came from metadata supplied by the sample provider rather than from assay-based typing. The samples were drawn from the first 160 participants of the ongoing ImmuneRACE study and from 1,254 subjects provided by 6 global collaborators.

TCRbeta CDR3 regions were amplified from genomic DNA by means of the immunoSEQ Assay, a bias-controlled multiplex PCR. The authors' pipeline ran thus. The number of nucleated cells in each sample was estimated by amplification of reference gene primers within the assay. Sequence reads were collapsed and filtered to measure the absolute abundance of every unique TCRbeta CDR3 rearrangement. For each sample, productive Simpson clonality was calculated as the square root of Simpson's diversity index across productive rearrangements. TCRdb took this table from immuneACCESS and kept in-frame rearrangements with V and J called. Such tables lack part of the clones; where checked against another copy, unresolved V genes explain under half of the gap, and the rest is unexplained. The DNA gave D and trimming, while V, J and clone size come from that table. The sample contains over 200,000 clones, approximately 90% of them found a single time. The ten top clones hold under 5.5% of the sample.

Each collaborating institution followed its own protocols to collect whole blood in K2EDTA tubes. For TCRbeta analysis, collaborator samples were shipped as frozen whole blood, as isolated PBMCs, or as DNA extracted from either sample type. Of note for this clone: Which antigen it targets is not known. No much larger clone is present one base from it, and per-base qualities are unavailable.

General findings and caveats noted by the study authors: The quantity of clinical and demographic metadata differed by source and by participant and was supplied without curation.

Per the germline V gene, SGHTA is the CDR1 and FQGNSA is the CDR2. Spanning cysteine to phenylalanine, the CDR3 consists of 10 amino acids. The entry retains the CDR3 DNA only, 30 bases that are in frame from base 1. V is clipped by 3 bases and J by 7 bases, and the sequence between their germline boundaries is 3 bases long. Sequenced: peripheral blood. The clonotype was recovered from a woman aged 40-49 years with acute or convalescent COVID-19. The V and J genes are TRBV7-2 and TRBJ1-1; no D gene call is confident. The CDR3 reads as follows: CASSFLEAFF. The DNA reads TGTGCCAGCAGCTTCCTTGAAGCTTTCTTT.